The T cell receptor beta chain under discussion was sequenced for a study of response to subunit inactivated influenza vaccine. Notes on the study in general: After each seasonal influenza vaccination, few new T cells are recruited, the authors suggested.

A remark on this clonotype: Antigen: not known.

TCRdb used MiXCR to reprocess the RT-PCR reads, holding one entry per CDR3 protein. This sample carries about 530,000 distinct CDR3 sequences, roughly 10% of them seen once, and the ten largest clones take roughly 10%. This CDR3 is 17 amino acids long. Germline V CDR1 and CDR2: MGHRA, YSYEKL. With V trimmed by 3 bases and J by 4 bases, 12 bases remained unmatched. The receptor was derived from a man in his fifties or sixties who received an inactivated influenza vaccine. The material was PBMCs from blood, obtained on the day of vaccination. The chain links TRBV4-1 to TRBJ1-2, with 9 positions matching TRBD1. The CDR3 loop is CASSHDPRTGVVYGYTF. The CDR3 nucleotides are TGCGCCAGCAGCCATGACCCCAGGACAGGGGTTGTCTATGGCTACACCTTC.